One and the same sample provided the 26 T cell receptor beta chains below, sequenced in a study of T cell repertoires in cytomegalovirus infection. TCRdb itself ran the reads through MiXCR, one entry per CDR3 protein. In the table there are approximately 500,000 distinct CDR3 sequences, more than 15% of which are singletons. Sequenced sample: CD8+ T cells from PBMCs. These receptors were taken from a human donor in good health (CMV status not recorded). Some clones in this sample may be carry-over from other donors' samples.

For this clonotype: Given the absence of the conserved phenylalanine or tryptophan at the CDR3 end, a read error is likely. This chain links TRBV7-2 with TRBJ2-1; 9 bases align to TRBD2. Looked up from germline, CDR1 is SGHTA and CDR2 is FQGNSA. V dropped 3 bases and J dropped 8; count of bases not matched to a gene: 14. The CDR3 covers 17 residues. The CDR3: CASSFVPWREGLDEQFL. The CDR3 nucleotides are TGTGCCAGCAGCTTCGTTCCGTGGCGGGAGGGCCTCGATGAGCAGTTCTTA.

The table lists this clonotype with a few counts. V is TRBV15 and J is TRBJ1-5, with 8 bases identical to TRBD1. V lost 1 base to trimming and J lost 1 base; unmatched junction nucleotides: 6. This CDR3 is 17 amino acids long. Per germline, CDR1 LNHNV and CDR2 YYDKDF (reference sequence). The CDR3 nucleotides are TGTGCCACCAGCAGAGCACGCAGGGGGCCGAGCAATCAGCCCCAGCATTTT. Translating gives CATSRARRGPSNQPQHF.

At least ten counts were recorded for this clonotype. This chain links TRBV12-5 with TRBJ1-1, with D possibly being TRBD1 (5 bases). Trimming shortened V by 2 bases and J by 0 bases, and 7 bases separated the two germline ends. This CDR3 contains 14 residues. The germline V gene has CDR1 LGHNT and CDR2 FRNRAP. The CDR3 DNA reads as TGTGCTAGTGGTTTGTTGGGACTGAACACTGAAGCTTTCTTT. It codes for CASGLLGLNTEAFF.

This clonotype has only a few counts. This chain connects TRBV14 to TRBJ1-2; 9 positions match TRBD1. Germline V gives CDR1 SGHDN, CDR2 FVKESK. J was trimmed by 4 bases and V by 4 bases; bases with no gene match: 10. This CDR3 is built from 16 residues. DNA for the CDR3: TGTGCCAGCAGCCCTACTAGGGACAGGGAGGGCTATGGCTACACCTTC. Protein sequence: CASSPTRDREGYGYTF.

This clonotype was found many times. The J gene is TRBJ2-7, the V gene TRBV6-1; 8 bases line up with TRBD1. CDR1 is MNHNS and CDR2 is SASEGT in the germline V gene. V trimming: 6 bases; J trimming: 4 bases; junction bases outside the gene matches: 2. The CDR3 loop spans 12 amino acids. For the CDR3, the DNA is TGTGCCAGCAGGAACAGGGGGTACGAGCAGTACTTC. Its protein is CASRNRGYEQYF.

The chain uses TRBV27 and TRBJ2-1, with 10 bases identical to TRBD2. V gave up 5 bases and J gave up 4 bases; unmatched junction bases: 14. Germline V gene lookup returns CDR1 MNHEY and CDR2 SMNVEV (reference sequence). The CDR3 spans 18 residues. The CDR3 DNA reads TGTGCCAGCAGTCCCCAGGATCACAGCGGGGGGGAATACAATGAGCAGTTCTTC. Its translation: CASSPQDHSGGEYNEQFF.

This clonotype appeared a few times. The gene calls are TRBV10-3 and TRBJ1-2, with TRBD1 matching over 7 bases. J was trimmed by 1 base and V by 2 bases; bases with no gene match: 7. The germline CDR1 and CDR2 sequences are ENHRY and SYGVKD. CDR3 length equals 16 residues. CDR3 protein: CAISEGQGDSNYGYTF. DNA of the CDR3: TGTGCCATCAGTGAGGGGCAGGGGGACAGTAACTATGGCTACACCTTC.

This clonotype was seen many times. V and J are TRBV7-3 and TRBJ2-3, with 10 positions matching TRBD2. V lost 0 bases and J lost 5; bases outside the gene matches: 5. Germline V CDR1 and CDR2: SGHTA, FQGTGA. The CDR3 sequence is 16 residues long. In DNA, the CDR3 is TGTGCCAGCAGCTTAACCACTAGCGGGAATCAAGATACGCAGTATTTT. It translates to CASSLTTSGNQDTQYF.

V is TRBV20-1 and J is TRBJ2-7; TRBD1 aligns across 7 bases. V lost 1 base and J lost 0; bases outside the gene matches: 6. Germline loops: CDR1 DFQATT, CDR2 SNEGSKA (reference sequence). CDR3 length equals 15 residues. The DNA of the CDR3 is TGCAGTGCTAGAGGCGGACAGGAGAGCTCCTACGAGCAGTACTTC. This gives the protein CSARGGQESSYEQYF.

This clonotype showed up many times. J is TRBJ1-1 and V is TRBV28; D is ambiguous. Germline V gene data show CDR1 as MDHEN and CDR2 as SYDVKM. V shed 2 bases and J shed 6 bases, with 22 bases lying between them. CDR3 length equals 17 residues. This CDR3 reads CASSLRSYGEGESEAFF. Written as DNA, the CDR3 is TGTGCCAGCAGTTTACGCTCTTACGGGGAAGGAGAGTCTGAAGCTTTCTTT.

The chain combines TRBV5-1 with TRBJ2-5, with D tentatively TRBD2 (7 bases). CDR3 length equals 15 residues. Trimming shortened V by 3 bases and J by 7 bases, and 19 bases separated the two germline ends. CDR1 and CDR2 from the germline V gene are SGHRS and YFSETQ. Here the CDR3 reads CASSYTGGPPMTQYF. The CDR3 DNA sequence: TGCGCCAGCAGCTACACGGGGGGCCCCCCCATGACCCAGTACTTC.

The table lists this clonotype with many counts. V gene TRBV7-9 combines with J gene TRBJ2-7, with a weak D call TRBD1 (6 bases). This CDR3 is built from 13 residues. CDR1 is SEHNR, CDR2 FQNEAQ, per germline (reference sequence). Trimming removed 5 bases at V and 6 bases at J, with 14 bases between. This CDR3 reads CASSGSQGAEQYF. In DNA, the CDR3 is TGTGCCAGCAGCGGATCACAGGGAGCCGAGCAGTACTTC.

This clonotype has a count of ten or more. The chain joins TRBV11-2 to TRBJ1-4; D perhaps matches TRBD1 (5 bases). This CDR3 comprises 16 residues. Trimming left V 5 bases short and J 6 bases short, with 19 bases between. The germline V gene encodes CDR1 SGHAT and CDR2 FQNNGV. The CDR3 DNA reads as TGTGCCAGCAGCCTCAATAACGTGGGAGGGGATGAAAAACTGTTTTTT. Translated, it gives CASSLNNVGGDEKLFF.

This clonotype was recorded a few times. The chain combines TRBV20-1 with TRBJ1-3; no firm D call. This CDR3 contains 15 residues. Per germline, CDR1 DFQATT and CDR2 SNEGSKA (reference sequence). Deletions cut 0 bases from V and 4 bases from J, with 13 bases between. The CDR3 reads CSAREGPSPGNTIYF. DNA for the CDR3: TGCAGTGCTAGAGAGGGCCCCTCGCCCGGAAACACCATATATTTT.

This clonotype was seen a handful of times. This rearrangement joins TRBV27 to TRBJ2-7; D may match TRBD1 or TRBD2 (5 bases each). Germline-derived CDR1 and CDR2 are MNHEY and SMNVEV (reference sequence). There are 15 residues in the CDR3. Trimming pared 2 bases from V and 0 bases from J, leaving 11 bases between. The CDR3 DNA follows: TGTGCCAGCAGTTTAATTCTGGGGGTCTCCTACGAGCAGTACTTC. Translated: CASSLILGVSYEQYF.

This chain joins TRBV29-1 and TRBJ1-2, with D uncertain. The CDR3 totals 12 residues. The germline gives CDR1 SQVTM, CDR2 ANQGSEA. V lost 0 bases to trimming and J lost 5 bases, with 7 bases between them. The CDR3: CSVEEGSYGYTF. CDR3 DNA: TGCAGCGTTGAAGAGGGATCGTATGGCTACACCTTC.

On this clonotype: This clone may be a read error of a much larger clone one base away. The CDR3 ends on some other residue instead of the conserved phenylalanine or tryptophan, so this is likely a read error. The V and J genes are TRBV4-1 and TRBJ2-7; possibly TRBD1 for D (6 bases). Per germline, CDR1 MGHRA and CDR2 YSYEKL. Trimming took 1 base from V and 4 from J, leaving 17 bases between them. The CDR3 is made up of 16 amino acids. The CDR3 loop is CASSQGQDFFGYEQYL. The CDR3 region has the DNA TGCGCCAGCAGCCAAGGACAGGACTTCTTTGGGTACGAGCAGTACTTA.

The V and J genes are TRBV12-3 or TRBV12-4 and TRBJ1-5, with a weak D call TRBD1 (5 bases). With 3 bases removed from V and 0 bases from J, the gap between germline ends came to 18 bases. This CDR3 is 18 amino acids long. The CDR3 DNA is TGTGCCAGCAGTTTTTCGGGACTCTATTCGTATAGCAATCAGCCCCAGCATTTT. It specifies CASSFSGLYSYSNQPQHF.

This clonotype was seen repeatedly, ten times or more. CDR3 sequence reads: CASSLRARRGYTF. DNA for the CDR3: TGTGCCAGCAGTTTGCGAGCGAGGCGAGGCTACACCTTC. V usage is TRBV6-6 and J usage is TRBJ1-2, with unresolved D. CDR1 is MNHNY, CDR2 SVGAGI, per germline (reference sequence). This CDR3 spans 13 amino acids. Deletions cut 4 bases from V and 8 bases from J, with 14 bases between.

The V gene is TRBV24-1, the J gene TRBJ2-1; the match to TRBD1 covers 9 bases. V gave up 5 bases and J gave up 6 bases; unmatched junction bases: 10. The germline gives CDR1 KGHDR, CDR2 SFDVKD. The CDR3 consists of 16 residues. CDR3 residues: CATSGSWGTGTNEQFF. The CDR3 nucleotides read TGTGCCACCAGTGGCTCCTGGGGGACAGGGACCAATGAGCAGTTCTTC.

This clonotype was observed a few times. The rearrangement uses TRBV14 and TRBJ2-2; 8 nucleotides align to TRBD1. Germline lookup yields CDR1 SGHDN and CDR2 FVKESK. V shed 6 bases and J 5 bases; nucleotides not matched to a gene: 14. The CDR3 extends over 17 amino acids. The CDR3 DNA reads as TGTGCCAGCAGTCAACTACTTGGACAGGGAAATACCGGGGAGCTGTTTTTT. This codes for CASSQLLGQGNTGELFF.

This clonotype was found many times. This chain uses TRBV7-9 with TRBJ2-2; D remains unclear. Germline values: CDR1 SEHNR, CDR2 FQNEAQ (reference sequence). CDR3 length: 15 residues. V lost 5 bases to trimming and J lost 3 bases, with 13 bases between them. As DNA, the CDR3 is TGTGCCAGCAGCCAGGACGGCACTTACACCGGGGAGCTGTTTTTT. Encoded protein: CASSQDGTYTGELFF.

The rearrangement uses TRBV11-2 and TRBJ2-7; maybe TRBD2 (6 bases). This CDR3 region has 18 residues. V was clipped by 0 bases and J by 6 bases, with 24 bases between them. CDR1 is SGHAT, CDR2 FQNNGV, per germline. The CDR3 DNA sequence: TGTGCCAGCAGCTTAGAGGGTTTAGCCAGGGAACCCGGGGGCGAGCAGTACTTC. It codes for CASSLEGLAREPGGEQYF.

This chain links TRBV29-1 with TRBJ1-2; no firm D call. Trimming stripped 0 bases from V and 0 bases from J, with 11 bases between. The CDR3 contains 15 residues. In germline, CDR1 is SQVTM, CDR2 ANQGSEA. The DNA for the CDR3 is TGCAGCGTTGAAGATAGGGCAGGACCTAACTATGGCTACACCTTC. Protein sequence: CSVEDRAGPNYGYTF.

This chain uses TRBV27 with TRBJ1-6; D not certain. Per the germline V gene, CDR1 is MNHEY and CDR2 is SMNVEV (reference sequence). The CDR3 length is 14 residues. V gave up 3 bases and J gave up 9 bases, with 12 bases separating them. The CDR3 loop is CASSLVAGGSPLHF. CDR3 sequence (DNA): TGTGCCAGCAGTTTGGTGGCAGGCGGTTCACCCCTCCACTTT.

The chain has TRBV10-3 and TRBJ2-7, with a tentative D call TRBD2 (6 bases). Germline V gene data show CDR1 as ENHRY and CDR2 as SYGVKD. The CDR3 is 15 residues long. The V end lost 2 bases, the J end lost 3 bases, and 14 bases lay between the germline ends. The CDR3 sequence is CAISEGRELDYEQYF. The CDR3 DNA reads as TGTGCCATCAGTGAGGGACGGGAGCTCGACTACGAGCAGTACTTC.